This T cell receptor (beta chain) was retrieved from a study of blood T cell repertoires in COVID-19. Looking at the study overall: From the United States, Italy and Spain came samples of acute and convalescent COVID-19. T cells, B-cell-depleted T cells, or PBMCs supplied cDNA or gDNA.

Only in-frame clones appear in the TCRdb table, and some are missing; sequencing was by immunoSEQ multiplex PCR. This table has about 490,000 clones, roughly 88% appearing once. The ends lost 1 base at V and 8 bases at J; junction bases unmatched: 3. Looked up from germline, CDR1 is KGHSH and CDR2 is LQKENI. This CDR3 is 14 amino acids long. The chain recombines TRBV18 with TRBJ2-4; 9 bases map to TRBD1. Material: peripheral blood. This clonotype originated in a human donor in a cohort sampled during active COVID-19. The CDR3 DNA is TGTGCCAGCTCACCACGGAGACAGGGGGACATTCAGTACTTC. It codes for CASSPRRQGDIQYF.